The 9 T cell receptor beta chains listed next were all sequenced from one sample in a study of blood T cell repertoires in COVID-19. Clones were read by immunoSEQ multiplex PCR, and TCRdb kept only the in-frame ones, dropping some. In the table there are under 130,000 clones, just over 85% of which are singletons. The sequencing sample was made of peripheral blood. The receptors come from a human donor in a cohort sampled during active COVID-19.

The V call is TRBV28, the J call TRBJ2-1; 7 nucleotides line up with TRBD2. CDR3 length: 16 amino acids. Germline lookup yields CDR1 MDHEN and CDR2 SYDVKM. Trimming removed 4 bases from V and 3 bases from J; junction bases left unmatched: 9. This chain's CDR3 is CASSSPGREGYNEQFF. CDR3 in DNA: TGTGCCAGCAGTTCCCCTGGGAGGGAAGGCTACAATGAGCAGTTCTTC.

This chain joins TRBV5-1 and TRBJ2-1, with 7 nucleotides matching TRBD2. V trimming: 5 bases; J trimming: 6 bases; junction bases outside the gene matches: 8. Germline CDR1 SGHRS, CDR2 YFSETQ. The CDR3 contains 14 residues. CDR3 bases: TGCGCCAGCAGATGGGCTAGCGGTCTCAATGAGCAGTTCTTC. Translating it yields CASRWASGLNEQFF.

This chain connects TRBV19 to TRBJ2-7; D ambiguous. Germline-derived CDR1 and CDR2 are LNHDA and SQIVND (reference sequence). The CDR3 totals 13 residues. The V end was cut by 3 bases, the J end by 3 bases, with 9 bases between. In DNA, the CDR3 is TGTGCCAGTAGTATTGGCAGTAACTACGAGCAGTACTTC. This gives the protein CASSIGSNYEQYF.

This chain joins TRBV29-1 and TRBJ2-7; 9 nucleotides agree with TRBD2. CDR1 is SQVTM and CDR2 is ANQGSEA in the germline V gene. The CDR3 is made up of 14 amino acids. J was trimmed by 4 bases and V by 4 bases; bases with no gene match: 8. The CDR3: CSVVKRGEMYEQYF. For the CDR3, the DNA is TGCAGCGTTGTCAAGCGGGGGGAAATGTACGAGCAGTACTTC.

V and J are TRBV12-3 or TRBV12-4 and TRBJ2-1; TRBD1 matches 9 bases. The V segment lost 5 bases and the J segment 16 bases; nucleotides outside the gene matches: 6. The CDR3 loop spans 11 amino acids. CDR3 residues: CASSPGQGTFF. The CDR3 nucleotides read TGTGCCAGCAGTCCGGGACAGGGAACATTCTTC.

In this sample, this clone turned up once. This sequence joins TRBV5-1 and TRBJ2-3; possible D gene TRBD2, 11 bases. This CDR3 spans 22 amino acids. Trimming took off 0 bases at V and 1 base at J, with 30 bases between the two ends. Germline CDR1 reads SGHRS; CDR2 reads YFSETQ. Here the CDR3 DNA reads TGCGCCAGCAGCTTGGGCAGGACAGGGGGACTAGCGGATCCTCGAGGCACAGATACGCAGTATTTT. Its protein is CASSLGRTGGLADPRGTDTQYF.

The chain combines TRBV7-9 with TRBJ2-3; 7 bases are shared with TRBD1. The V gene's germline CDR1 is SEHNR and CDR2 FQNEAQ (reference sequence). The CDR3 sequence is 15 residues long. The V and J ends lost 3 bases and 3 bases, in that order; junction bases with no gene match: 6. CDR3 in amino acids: CASSFNRGGTDTQYF. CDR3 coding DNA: TGTGCCAGCAGCTTCAACAGGGGCGGGACAGATACGCAGTATTTT. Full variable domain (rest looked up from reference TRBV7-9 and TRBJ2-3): DTGVSQNPRHKITKRGQNVTFRCDPISEHNRLYWYRQTLGQGPEFLTYFQNEAQLEKSRLLSDRFSAERPKGSFSTLEIQRTEQGDSAMYLCASSFNRGGTDTQYFGPGTRLTVL.

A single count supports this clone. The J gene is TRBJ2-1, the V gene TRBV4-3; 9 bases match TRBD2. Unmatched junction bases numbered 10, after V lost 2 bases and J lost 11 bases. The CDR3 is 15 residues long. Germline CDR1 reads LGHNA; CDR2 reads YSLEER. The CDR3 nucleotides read TGCGCCAGCAGCCAAATAGCGGGAGAGCAATCCAAGCAGTTCTTC. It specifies CASSQIAGEQSKQFF.

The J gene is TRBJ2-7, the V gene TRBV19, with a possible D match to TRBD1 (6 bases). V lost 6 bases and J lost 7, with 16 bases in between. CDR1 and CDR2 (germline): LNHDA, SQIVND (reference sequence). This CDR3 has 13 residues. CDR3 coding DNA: TGTGCCAGTAGAGAAGTGGGGGCTGCAGAGCAGTACTTC. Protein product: CASREVGAAEQYF.